This entry lists 8 T cell receptor beta chains sequenced from one sample in a study of cytomegalovirus exposure and HLA in healthy donors. This table comes from immunoSEQ multiplex PCR, and its TCRdb copy is limited to in-frame clones, with some not included. The top ten clones hold about 6.4% of a sample with about 63,000 clones, more than 85% of them seen once. The specimen sequenced was PBMCs. Receptor source: a woman in her late teens or twenties in good health and CMV-seropositive.

V is TRBV7-9 and J is TRBJ2-7; 7 bases agree with TRBD2. Germline V lookup: CDR1 SEHNR, CDR2 FQNEAQ (reference sequence). Trimming cost V 1 base and J 5 bases; bases outside gene matches: 5. The CDR3 runs 14 residues. In DNA form, the CDR3 reads TGTGCCAGCAGCTTAGTGTCCGGGGGGAACGAGCAGTACTTC. This encodes CASSLVSGGNEQYF.

The chain carries TRBV5-4 and TRBJ1-2, with TRBD1 matching 10 bases. Per germline, CDR1 SGHNT and CDR2 YYREEE (reference sequence). This CDR3 spans 17 amino acids. With 3 bases clipped from V and 4 bases from J, the junction kept 12 bases outside the gene matches. Here the CDR3 reads CASSSAGTGVFIYGYTF. The CDR3 DNA sequence: TGTGCCAGCAGCTCAGCCGGGACAGGGGTTTTTATCTATGGCTACACCTTC.

This clone was seen a single time. V and J are TRBV28 and TRBJ1-5, with TRBD1 as a possible D gene (5 bases). This CDR3 region has 15 residues. The ends were cut back, 8 bases at V and 7 bases at J, with 21 bases in the middle. From germline, CDR1 is MDHEN and CDR2 SYDVKM. CDR3 loop: CASLSLEGNRQPQHF. The CDR3, as DNA: TGTGCCAGCCTCTCACTGGAGGGGAATAGGCAGCCCCAGCATTTT.

The V gene is TRBV5-6, the J gene TRBJ1-5; maybe TRBD1 (5 bases). V was trimmed by 2 bases and J by 2 bases, leaving 23 bases between them. Germline V gene lookup returns CDR1 SGHDT and CDR2 YYEEEE. This CDR3 spans 19 amino acids. The CDR3 is CASSLRESPGVAGNQPQHF. CDR3 DNA: TGTGCCAGCAGCTTAAGGGAAAGCCCGGGGGTGGCAGGCAATCAGCCCCAGCATTTT.

The V gene is TRBV28, the J gene TRBJ2-4; no firm D call. Trimming removed 3 bases from V and 0 bases from J, with 9 bases in between. CDR1 and CDR2 from the germline V gene are MDHEN and SYDVKM. This CDR3 contains 15 residues. The CDR3 coding sequence is TGTGCCAGCAGTTTTGCGCCCCAAGCCAAAAACATTCAGTACTTC. Amino acids: CASSFAPQAKNIQYF.

This chain uses TRBV7-3 with TRBJ1-1, with TRBD1 matching 7 bases. The CDR3 runs to 16 residues. Looked up from germline, CDR1 is SGHTA and CDR2 is FQGTGA. The trim removed 7 bases at V and 0 bases at J, leaving 11 bases unmatched. CDR3 DNA sequence: TGTGCCAGCACTAATGTCCAGGGGGACATGAACACTGAAGCTTTCTTT. Translating gives CASTNVQGDMNTEAFF.

CDR3 bases: TGTGCCAGCAGTCCCGGGAGGGGCACTGAAGCTTTCTTT. The encoded protein is CASSPGRGTEAFF. V is TRBV7-8 and J is TRBJ1-1, with D maybe TRBD1 (5 bases). The CDR3 extends over 13 amino acids. Trimming shortened V by 6 bases and J by 4 bases, and 12 bases separated the two germline ends. The germline V gene has CDR1 SGHVS and CDR2 FQNEAQ.

V usage is TRBV7-2 and J usage is TRBJ2-3; 9 nucleotides line up with TRBD2. Germline lookup yields CDR1 SGHTA and CDR2 FQGNSA. The CDR3 spans 16 residues. With 5 bases clipped from V and 0 bases from J, the junction kept 6 bases outside the gene matches. The CDR3 coding sequence is TGTGCCAGCAGCAGCAGACTAGCGGAGAGCACAGATACGCAGTATTTT. Amino acid sequence: CASSSRLAESTDTQYF.